The following is a T cell receptor (beta chain) sequence with its context. Trimming pared 5 bases from V and 10 bases from J, leaving 15 bases between. The CDR3 has 13 residues. Per germline, CDR1 MDHEN and CDR2 SYDVKM. As handled by the study authors: Amplification of reference gene primers provided the estimated nucleated cell counts. Sequencing was performed with immunoSEQ multiplex PCR; in TCRdb, only in-frame clones are kept and a portion is missing. Clone size and V and J calls were adopted from that table, with D and trimming inferred from the DNA. Among about 130,000 clones, about four fifths were seen once, and the ten largest hold about 5%. This sample stems from a study of blood T cell repertoires in COVID-19.

The chain has TRBV28 and TRBJ1-5, with D possibly matching TRBD1 (6 bases). The receptor's source is a woman aged 65 to 85 with COVID-19, enrolled during active disease. Material for sequencing was peripheral blood. CDR3 loop: CASSPGGHQPQHF. DNA of the CDR3: TGTGCCAGCAGTCCCGGGGGGCACCAACCCCAGCATTTT.